Shown below are 10 T cell receptor beta chains from a single sample sequenced in a study of blood T cells in healthy people across ages. A second PCR, run for about 7 to 11 cycles, used a sample-barcoded 5' primer plus a J-beta primer mix. TCRdb reprocessed the 5' RACE reads via MiXCR and lists one record per CDR3 protein. The sample lists about 780,000 distinct CDR3 sequences; less than 60% were seen once. Sequenced material: blood. The receptors shown here come from a man at least 80 years old in good health.

On this clonotype: Its ends do not fully match the called genes, so a read error is possible. The chain joins TRBV29-1 to TRBJ1-2; 8 bases agree with TRBD1. Germline CDR1 and CDR2: SQVTM and ANQGSEA. The CDR3 is 14 amino acids. CDR3: CSVEDRQGNYGHTF. CDR3 sequence (DNA): TGCAGCGTTGAGGACCGACAGGGGAACTATGGCCACACCTTC.

This clonotype has only one observation. The CDR3 here is CASSDPGTSGGVGNEQFF. Here the CDR3 DNA reads TGTGCCAGCAGTGATCCAGGGACTAGCGGGGGGGTGGGCAATGAGCAGTTCTTC. V is TRBV25-1 and J is TRBJ2-1, with 16 nucleotides matching TRBD2. Germline-derived CDR1 and CDR2 are MGHDK and SYGVNS. The CDR3 consists of 18 residues. V gave up 3 bases and J gave up 6 bases; unmatched junction bases: 8.

This clonotype was seen ten or more times. V is TRBV10-2 and J is TRBJ2-5; 7 nucleotides match TRBD1. Losses at the gene ends were 8 bases for V and 1 base for J; bases not matched to a gene: 1. Germline lookup yields CDR1 WSHSY and CDR2 SAAADI. This CDR3 comprises 12 residues. The CDR3 loop reads CASRDSQETQYF. For the CDR3, the DNA is TGCGCCAGCCGGGACAGCCAAGAGACCCAGTACTTC.

The chain employs TRBV3-1 and TRBJ2-1; TRBD2 agrees at 12 bases. Germline CDR1 is LGHDT and CDR2 is YNNKEL (reference sequence). The CDR3 has 14 residues. J gave up 8 bases and V 4 bases, and 3 bases lay outside the gene matches. CDR3 sequence (DNA): TGTGCCAGCAGCCGACTAGCGGGAGACGATGAGCAGTTCTTC. Protein: CASSRLAGDDEQFF.

The chain links TRBV5-1 to TRBJ2-5; TRBD2 aligns across 7 bases. Unmatched junction bases numbered 7, after V lost 0 bases and J lost 11 bases. CDR1 is SGHRS and CDR2 is YFSETQ in the germline V gene. The length of the CDR3 is 13 residues. CDR3 sequence: CASSLDWEGEQYF. The DNA for the CDR3 is TGCGCCAGCAGCTTGGACTGGGAGGGTGAGCAGTACTTC.

The chain carries TRBV6-2 or TRBV6-3 and TRBJ1-2; D not resolved. Germline CDR1 and CDR2: MNHEY and SVGEGT. The CDR3 sequence is 13 residues long. Trimming cost V 6 bases and J 5 bases, with 13 bases left between them. In DNA form, the CDR3 reads TGTGCCAGCAGCCCGCCCAGATGGTATGGCTACACCTTC. This codes for CASSPPRWYGYTF.

The chain carries TRBV29-1 and TRBJ2-5; D is possibly TRBD2 (5 bases). V was pared by 6 bases and J by 5 bases, with 13 bases between. The CDR3 consists of 12 residues. The germline V gene has CDR1 SQVTM and CDR2 ANQGSEA. CDR3 in amino acids: CSVGLLGETQYF. As DNA, the CDR3 is TGCAGCGTCGGACTGCTGGGGGAGACCCAGTACTTC.

This clonotype was seen a few times. CDR3: CASRTGPGSSIQYF. For the CDR3, the DNA is TGCGCCAGCAGAACCGGACCTGGATCATCCATTCAGTACTTC. The chain recombines TRBV5-1 with TRBJ2-4; no clear D gene. Per the germline V gene, CDR1 is SGHRS and CDR2 is YFSETQ. Trimming took 5 bases from V and 9 from J, leaving 18 bases between them. This CDR3 has 14 residues.

This clonotype occurred a few times. The chain links TRBV29-1 to TRBJ2-1; TRBD1 aligns across 7 bases. V shed 6 bases and J 6 bases; nucleotides not matched to a gene: 11. Germline loops: CDR1 SQVTM, CDR2 ANQGSEA. This CDR3 has 14 amino acids. CDR3 in DNA: TGCAGCGTCCATCTACAGACAGGGTTCAATGAGCAGTTCTTC. Residues: CSVHLQTGFNEQFF.

The chain carries TRBV2 and TRBJ2-1; TRBD2 matches 8 bases. The V gene end was trimmed by 6 bases and the J gene end by 7 bases; junction bases not matched to a gene: 11. There are 15 residues in the CDR3. In germline, CDR1 is SNHLY, CDR2 FYNNEI. CDR3 DNA: TGTGCCAGCAGCAGAACCGGGACTAGGGATAATGAGCAGTTCTTC. Encoded protein: CASSRTGTRDNEQFF.